A few counts support the clone carrying this TCR beta chain. These data originate in a study of patients and donors after allogeneic stem cell transplantation. Germline V lookup: CDR1 MNHNS, CDR2 SASEGT. CDR3 size: 14 residues. Trimming removed 6 bases from V and 3 bases from J, with 14 bases in between. TCRdb re-called the RT-PCR reads with MiXCR, one entry per CDR3 protein. The repertoire holds a few hundred thousand distinct CDR3 sequences, with around two fifths as singletons. The chain joins TRBV6-1 to TRBJ1-2; no definite D call. The sequenced sample consisted of blood, either unsorted or a sorted T cell fraction (not recorded which). The source of this sequence is a human donor who was either an allogeneic HSCT recipient or a stem cell or donor lymphocyte infusion donor (not recorded which). It is not recorded whose cells these are; they may come from a transplant donor. CDR3 amino acids: CASRQSGTDYGYTF. CDR3 nucleotide sequence: TGTGCCAGCAGGCAAAGTGGTACAGACTATGGCTACACCTTC.